The 11 T cell receptor beta chains below all came from one sample that was sequenced in a study of cytomegalovirus exposure and HLA in healthy donors. PCR involved 60 Vbeta and 13 Jbeta primers. The data were produced by immunoSEQ multiplex PCR, yet TCRdb's version contains in-frame clones alone and is incomplete. The table has about 130,000 clones, roughly 82% seen once. The sequenced sample was PBMCs. The source of these receptors is a woman in her late teens or twenties in good health and CMV-seropositive.

This clone was found once. The CDR3 DNA reads as TGCAGCGTGGAGGGATCACTGAGGCCTGAAGCTTTCTTT. It codes for CSVEGSLRPEAFF. The rearrangement uses TRBV29-1 and TRBJ1-1; D is unclear. V was shortened by 6 bases and J by 6 bases, with 17 bases between the two germline ends. The CDR3 spans 13 residues. Germline V CDR1 and CDR2: SQVTM, ANQGSEA.

The V call is TRBV4-2, the J call TRBJ2-5, with 10 bases identical to TRBD2. The DNA end is a closer match to TRBJ2-7, so the J assignment may be wrong. From germline, CDR1 is LGHNA and CDR2 YNFKEQ. This CDR3 region has 16 residues. Here the CDR3 reads CASSQDKWTSGGEQYF. The CDR3 bases are TGTGCCAGCAGCCAAGATAAGTGGACTAGCGGAGGCGAGCAGTACTTC.

The chain couples TRBV6-5 to TRBJ2-6; 8 bases are a match to TRBD1. V was pared by 10 bases and J by 2 bases, with 7 bases of the junction left unmatched. The germline CDR1 and CDR2 sequences are MNHEY and SVGAGI. The CDR3 covers 15 residues. The CDR3 nucleotides are TGTGCCACCCACAGGGGGGATACTGGGGCCAACGTCCTGACTTTC. Encoded protein: CATHRGDTGANVLTF.

The chain recombines TRBV27 with TRBJ2-7; possibly TRBD2 for D (5 bases). Between the trimmed V and J ends, which lost 3 bases and 1 base, there was a span of 7 bases. The germline V gene has CDR1 MNHEY and CDR2 SMNVEV (reference sequence). CDR3 size: 13 residues. The CDR3 spells CASSFRGSYEQYF. The CDR3 nucleotides read TGTGCCAGCAGTTTCAGAGGGTCCTACGAGCAGTACTTC.

The V gene is TRBV7-8, the J gene TRBJ1-3, with D perhaps matching TRBD1 (6 bases). CDR1 and CDR2 (germline): SGHVS, FQNEAQ. The CDR3 totals 17 residues. Trimming stripped 1 base from V and 0 bases from J, with 13 bases between. In nucleotides, the CDR3 is TGTGCCAGCAGCTTAGAGGCCAGGGGCCTCTCTGGAAACACCATATATTTT. Amino acids: CASSLEARGLSGNTIYF.

The CDR3 region has the DNA TGCGCCAGCAGCTTGTTTCCAGGGCTGAACACTGAAGCTTTCTTT. Translated: CASSLFPGLNTEAFF. The chain uses TRBV5-1 and TRBJ1-1, with D possibly being TRBD1 (5 bases). The V gene lost 1 base and the J gene lost 0 bases, with 10 bases spanning the gap. CDR1 is SGHRS, CDR2 YFSETQ, per germline. The CDR3 has 15 amino acids.

Concerning this clone: Compared with germline, one end of the junction differs, possibly owing to a read error. This rearrangement joins TRBV11-2 to TRBJ2-3; D may be TRBD1 (6 bases). Germline loops: CDR1 SGHAT, CDR2 FQNNGV. The CDR3 runs 14 residues. This CDR3 reads CACSGGWRTDTQYF. The CDR3 DNA reads TGTGCCTGCAGTGGGGGCTGGAGGACAGATACGCAGTATTTT. Complete variable domain (other parts from reference TRBV11-2 and TRBJ2-3): EAGVAQSPRYKIIEKRQSVAFWCNPISGHATLYWYQQILGQGPKLLIQFQNNGVVDDSQLPKDRFSAERLKGVDSTLKIQPAKLEDSAVYLCACSGGWRTDTQYFGPGTRLTVL.

This chain uses TRBV14 with TRBJ1-2, with a possible D match to TRBD1 (6 bases). The ends were cut back, 3 bases at V and 8 bases at J, with 19 bases in the middle. Looked up from germline, CDR1 is SGHDN and CDR2 is FVKESK. This CDR3 has 15 residues. The CDR3 DNA reads TGTGCCAGCAGCCAGACTACCGGGACACCGGTCGGCTACACCTTC. It yields the protein CASSQTTGTPVGYTF. The variable domain in full, with the rest retrieved from reference TRBV14 and TRBJ1-2, is EAGVTQFPSHSVIEKGQTVTLRCDPISGHDNLYWYRRVMGKEIKFLLHFVKESKQDESGMPNNRFLAERTGGTYSTLKVQPAELEDSGVYFCASSQTTGTPVGYTFGSGTRLTVV.

The chain links TRBV6-1 to TRBJ1-3, with no clear D. This CDR3 has 13 amino acids. The V end was cut by 5 bases, the J end by 0 bases, with 5 bases between. Germline CDR1 and CDR2: MNHNS and SASEGT. CDR3 in amino acids: CASSMSSGNTIYF. The CDR3 DNA follows: TGTGCCAGCAGTATGAGCTCTGGAAACACCATATATTTT.

This chain links TRBV27 with TRBJ2-1; 10 positions agree with TRBD2. Germline V gene sequence: CDR1 MNHEY, CDR2 SMNVEV (reference sequence). The CDR3 length is 15 residues. J was trimmed by 2 bases and V by 6 bases; bases with no gene match: 4. CDR3 protein: CASSYSGGPYNEQFF. The DNA of the CDR3 is TGTGCCAGCAGCTATAGCGGGGGGCCCTACAATGAGCAGTTCTTC.

This chain joins TRBV28 and TRBJ2-1; D is unclear. V lost 5 bases, J lost 6 bases, and 20 bases lay in between. Germline CDR1 is MDHEN and CDR2 is SYDVKM. This CDR3 contains 16 residues. The CDR3 reads CASSDPGQHPGNEQFF. Written as DNA, the CDR3 is TGTGCCAGCAGTGACCCGGGTCAGCACCCTGGCAATGAGCAGTTCTTC. The complete variable domain, with remaining parts taken from reference TRBV28 and TRBJ2-1, reads DVKVTQSSRYLVKRTGEKVFLECVQDMDHENMFWYRQDPGLGLRLIYFSYDVKMKEKGDIPEGYSVSREKKERFSLILESASTNQTSMYLCASSDPGQHPGNEQFFGPGTRLTVL.